A selection of T cell receptor beta chains follows, all from one sample in a study of early T cells in non-severe SARS-CoV-2 infection. A single record per CDR3 protein comes from TCRdb applying MiXCR to the 5' RACE reads. In the table there are roughly 38,000 distinct CDR3 sequences, 4.5% to 7% of which are singletons. The material was whole blood, obtained at baseline. These receptors all come from an adult who was a healthcare worker with PCR-confirmed SARS-CoV-2 infection or an uninfected control (not recorded which). The conserved cysteine and the conserved F or W are not part of the CDR3 here. The D gene is left open where the match is weak.

TRBJ1-1 TRBV7-6 - ASVPAPLNTEAF
TRBJ1-2 TRBV4-1 TRBD1 ASSQSTGYYGYT
TRBJ2-3 TRBV12-5 - ASGPRSSTDTQY
TRBJ2-5 TRBV29-1 - SGRQGPETQY
TRBJ2-5 TRBV7-9 TRBD2 ASSPLSGRSQETQY
TRBJ2-1 TRBV29-1 - SVLSGAANEQF
TRBJ2-1 TRBV24-1 - ATSDIPGRKQF
TRBJ2-3 TRBV7-9 TRBD1 ASSDRGPDTQY
TRBJ2-3 TRBV6-2/TRBV6-3 TRBD2 ASSYTGGHRTQY
TRBJ1-1 TRBV7-9 - ASSLVRTEAF
TRBJ2-2 TRBV7-9 TRBD1 ASSIRGQTGELF
TRBJ1-5 TRBV6-5 - ASSTLGNQPQH
TRBJ2-7 TRBV4-1 TRBD1 ASSSRQGRSYEQY
TRBJ1-1 TRBV20-1 - SASGDKLEAF
TRBJ2-5 TRBV5-5 TRBD1 ASSWDSQETQY
TRBJ2-7 TRBV6-6 TRBD2 ASSYGGGANEQY
TRBJ2-7 TRBV18 - ASAGRPGPYEQY
TRBJ2-5 TRBV7-6 - ASSPNPQETQY
TRBJ1-1 TRBV6-1 - ASSDQQVLNTEAF
TRBJ2-5 TRBV12-3/TRBV12-4 - ASSLMGETQY
TRBJ2-7 TRBV12-3/TRBV12-4 TRBD2 ASSIAGGVLHQY
TRBJ2-2 TRBV20-1 TRBD2 SPGLAGEGNGELF
TRBJ2-1 TRBV5-4 TRBD2 ASSPSGGGSYNEQF
TRBJ1-2 TRBV30 TRBD1 AWSTGDGYT
TRBJ2-1 TRBV6-2/TRBV6-3 - ASSPANEQF
TRBJ2-5 TRBV12-5 - ASGLRGLETQY
TRBJ1-4 TRBV7-2 - ASSLGTANEKLF
TRBJ1-2 TRBV9 TRBD1 ASSLWTGGYFGYT
TRBJ2-5 TRBV5-4 - ASRTAGPGTQY
TRBJ1-5 TRBV24-1 TRBD1 ATSDLPGQGTINQPQH
TRBJ2-1 TRBV7-9 TRBD2 ASSLTSGGVSSEQF
TRBJ2-2 TRBV10-3 TRBD1 AISGDRANTGELF
TRBJ1-2 TRBV12-3/TRBV12-4 - ASKQTGSNYGYT
TRBJ2-3 TRBV20-1 TRBD2 SARLAGTSGGTDTQY
TRBJ2-1 TRBV19 - ASSQAGGVVDEQF
TRBJ1-4 TRBV7-9 TRBD1 ASSSRDRNNEKLF
TRBJ2-7 TRBV10-3 TRBD2 AMSAGGRREQY
TRBJ2-1 TRBV5-1 - ASSLTASSYNEQF
TRBJ2-7 TRBV11-2 - ASSLGSDPGEQY
TRBJ2-7 TRBV12-3/TRBV12-4 TRBD2 ASTGAGGSYEQY
TRBJ2-7 TRBV27 - ASSFQNSYEQY
TRBJ2-7 TRBV6-2/TRBV6-3 - ASSYAGGSYEQY
TRBJ2-1 TRBV4-2 - ASSQDGGAYNEQF
TRBJ1-5 TRBV20-1 - SASWGFNQPQH
TRBJ2-1 TRBV19 TRBD1 ASRKTGTERYEQF
TRBJ2-1 TRBV20-1 - SARMGNEQF
TRBJ2-3 TRBV5-4 - ASSRGRGTDTQY
TRBJ2-5 TRBV13 TRBD2 ASSLDGTSGNGETQY
TRBJ2-3 TRBV19 - ASSSKITDTQY
TRBJ2-7 TRBV20-1 TRBD1 SALGRTGANEQY
TRBJ1-5 TRBV18 - ASSPLAAQNQPQH
TRBJ1-4 TRBV20-1 - SARSAAHAGKLF
TRBJ1-2 TRBV6-5 - ASSYRGGMGYGYT
TRBJ2-1 TRBV7-9 - ASSSTLGRASRNEQF
TRBJ1-2 TRBV6-1 TRBD1 ASSESHRQGGFIYGYT
TRBJ2-3 TRBV25-1 TRBD1 ASSESPGQTQY
TRBJ2-5 TRBV20-1 - SARDWRVAANQETQY
TRBJ2-1 TRBV6-6 - ASSSYRVYNEQF
TRBJ1-1 TRBV6-2/TRBV6-3 - ASREGWTEAF